This TCR beta chain was captured by sequencing in a study of Graves' ophthalmopathy and Graves' hyperthyroidism. Study conclusions and caveats: Ophthalmopathy versus stable hyperthyroidism: 13-signature model gave just under 90% sensitivity, 81.08% specificity. At about 69% sensitivity and about 72% specificity, the model predicted progression of the ophthalmopathy.

This CDR3 spans 14 amino acids. CDR1 and CDR2 from the germline V gene are SGHTA and FQGNSA. V gave up 5 bases and J gave up 4 bases, with 15 bases separating them. As the starting material, around 9.1 ml of fresh peripheral blood yielded the PBMCs. A word on this clonotype: Its target is unknown.

The study amplified TCR beta CDR3 regions using RNA transcripts. RT-PCR in the first round used HTBI primers; a second-round multiplex PCR followed. TCRdb independently ran MiXCR on the multiplex PCR reads; one entry per CDR3 protein. The sample includes a few hundred thousand distinct CDR3 sequences, around 16% seen only once; the top ten take 1.6%. Sequencing used peripheral blood. The sequence derives from a woman under 30 with Graves' ophthalmopathy. The chain uses TRBV7-2 and TRBJ2-7; D might be TRBD1 (6 bases). Here the CDR3 DNA reads TGTGCCAGCAGCCGCGACAGGACACATTACGAGCAGTACTTC. It yields the protein CASSRDRTHYEQYF.